Listed below are T cell receptor beta chains from one sample, sequenced in a study of a mutant IDH1 vaccine in newly diagnosed glioma. The antigens these receptors bind are not known. Clones were read by immunoSEQ multiplex PCR, and TCRdb kept only the in-frame ones, dropping some. The sample holds tens of thousands of clones, approximately 75% seen once. The sequenced sample was PBMCs, obtained from a glioma patient whose treatment included an IDH1 peptide vaccine. The receptors were gathered from a man aged 35-49 years with glioma. CDR3s include the opening cysteine and the closing phenylalanine or tryptophan. D genes are given only for firm matches. Not every row has a clone size; where given, it reads once, few, many or a size class.

TRBV7-2	TRBJ1-2	.	TRBD1	TGTGCCAGCAAATGGACAGGAGCTAACTATGGCTACACCTTC	CASKWTGANYGYTF
TRBV6-6	TRBJ1-5	.	TRBD1	TGTGCCAGCAGTCCCCGGGACAGGGGGTACAATCAGCCCCAGCATTTT	CASSPRDRGYNQPQHF
TRBV15	TRBJ1-2	.	.	TGTGCCACCAGCAGAGATTACCGCCAGTTAAACTATGGCTACACCTTC	CATSRDYRQLNYGYTF
TRBV19	TRBJ2-7	.	TRBD2	TGTGCCAGTAGTATTGGGTCTAGCGGAGACTACGAGCAGTACTTC	CASSIGSSGDYEQYF
TRBV4-1	TRBJ2-1	.	.	TGCGCCAGCAGCCAAGTTGACAATGAGCAGTTCTTC	CASSQVDNEQFF
TRBV28	TRBJ2-1	.	.	TGTGCCAGCAGTTCCCCCCGGGACACCTACAATGAGCAGTTCTTC	CASSSPRDTYNEQFF
TRBV7-2	TRBJ1-5	.	TRBD1	TGTGCCAGCAGCTTAGAGGAGACAGGGCGCCAGCCCCAGCATTTT	CASSLEETGRQPQHF
TRBV19	TRBJ2-1	.	.	TGTGCCGGTCGGACAGTCCGAGACAATGAGCAGTTCTTC	CAGRTVRDNEQFF
TRBV9	TRBJ2-4	once	.	TGTGCCAGCAGCGTAGGTTTCAGCCTAGCCAAAAACATTCAGTACTTC	CASSVGFSLAKNIQYF
TRBV21-1	TRBJ1-5	.	.	TGTGCCAGCAGCAAAAAGTCCGGACATAGCAATCAGCCCCAGCATTTT	CASSKKSGHSNQPQHF
TRBV4-3	TRBJ2-3	.	.	TGCGCCAGCAGCCCCTCGGGCACAGATACGCAGTATTTT	CASSPSGTDTQYF
TRBV10-3	TRBJ2-7	.	TRBD1	TGTGCCATCAGTGAGGTAGAGACAGGGACCGAGCAGTACTTC	CAISEVETGTEQYF
TRBV2	TRBJ1-5	.	TRBD1	TGTGCCACTACAGGGGGCGCAGGGCAGCCCCAGCATTTT	CATTGGAGQPQHF
TRBV7-8	TRBJ2-2	.	.	TGTGCCAGCAGCAGAGGGGGCACCGGGGAGCTGTTTTTT	CASSRGGTGELFF
TRBV5-4	TRBJ1-4	.	TRBD1	TGTGCCAGCAGCCAAGAGGGGGCACATAGCCTGGATGAAAAACTGTTTTTT	CASSQEGAHSLDEKLFF
TRBV28	TRBJ1-5	.	.	TGTGCCAGCAGTTTGGGGCCAAGCAATCAGCCCCAGCATTTT	CASSLGPSNQPQHF
TRBV11-2	TRBJ2-7	.	.	TGTGCCAGCAGCTTAGAGCCAGGGGTAACCTACGAGCAGTACTTC	CASSLEPGVTYEQYF
TRBV4-2	TRBJ2-7	.	TRBD1	TGTGCCAGCAGCCAAGCAGACGGACAGGGGACCTACGAGCAGTACTTC	CASSQADGQGTYEQYF
TRBV7-9	TRBJ2-7	.	.	TGTGCCAGCAGCTTAGCAGTAGGGTACGAGCAGTACTTC	CASSLAVGYEQYF
TRBV7-6	TRBJ1-1	.	.	TGTGCCAGCAGCTTATTCCCGAACACTGAAGCTTTCTTT	CASSLFPNTEAFF
TRBV5-4	TRBJ1-4	.	.	TGTGCCAGCAGCTTGGAACAGGGAGGAGGGGAAAAACTGTTTTTT	CASSLEQGGGEKLFF
TRBV29-1	TRBJ2-3	few	TRBD2	TGCAGCGTTAGCGGGACGGTTCTTGACACAGATACGCAGTATTTT	CSVSGTVLDTDTQYF
TRBV6-5	TRBJ1-1	.	TRBD1	TGTGCCAGCAGTTACACACAGGGGCCTGAAGCTTTCTTT	CASSYTQGPEAFF
TRBV7-2	TRBJ1-1	.	.	TGTGCCAGCAGCCGGGACCGGGGAGAAGCTTTCTTT	CASSRDRGEAFF
TRBV19	TRBJ2-2	.	TRBD1	TGTGCCAGTACCACAGGGGGCAGCACCGGGGAGCTGTTTTTT	CASTTGGSTGELFF
TRBV11-2	TRBJ2-5	.	.	TGTGCCAGCAGCGGAGCACTAGGAGAGTTCGGGACCCAGTACTTC	CASSGALGEFGTQYF
TRBV19	TRBJ2-1	.	.	TGTGCCAGTAGTTGGGCAGTCTCCTACAATGAGCAGTTCTTC	CASSWAVSYNEQFF
TRBV19	TRBJ2-5	.	.	TGTGCCAGTAGAGAAGGACGCCCCCAAGAGACCCAGTACTTC	CASREGRPQETQYF
TRBV9	TRBJ1-4	.	TRBD1	TGTGCCAGCAGCCCGAGCAGGGGGCTCGAAGGACTGTTTTTT	CASSPSRGLEGLFF
TRBV5-1	TRBJ2-7	.	.	TGCGCCAGCAGCCCGGACGGACCTGAGCAGTACTTC	CASSPDGPEQYF
TRBV4-3	TRBJ2-1	.	TRBD2	TGCGCCAGCAGCCAAGATCCCGGACTAGCGGGGGGGAATGAGCAGTTCTTC	CASSQDPGLAGGNEQFF
TRBV7-2	TRBJ1-1	.	.	TGTGCCAGCAGTTTAGATGGGGGAGCTTTCTTT	CASSLDGGAFF
TRBV9	TRBJ2-3	.	.	TGTGCCAGCAGCGTAAGGACCGCGGTCGGCATGGATACGCAGTATTTT	CASSVRTAVGMDTQYF
TRBV4-3	TRBJ2-1	.	.	TGCGCCAGCAGCCACGGGGTCTTGGACGCCACCAATGAGCAGTTCTTC	CASSHGVLDATNEQFF
TRBV7-6	TRBJ2-1	once	TRBD2	TGTGCCAGCAGCCAGGTCGGGGGGTACAATGAGCAGTTCTTC	CASSQVGGYNEQFF
TRBV6-1	TRBJ2-1	.	.	TGTGCCAGCAGTGATCTAAAGCGGGATGAGCAGTTCTTC	CASSDLKRDEQFF
TRBV2	TRBJ1-2	.	.	TGTGCCAGCAGTGACAACTATGGCTACACCTTC	CASSDNYGYTF
TRBV7-9	TRBJ2-1	.	TRBD2	TGTGCCAGCAGCATTAGCGGGGGACCGAATGAGCAGTTCTTC	CASSISGGPNEQFF
TRBV2	TRBJ2-7	.	.	TGTGCCAGCAAAGGCAGGGGGGCATCCTACGAGCAGTACTTC	CASKGRGASYEQYF
TRBV10-3	TRBJ1-5	.	TRBD1	TGCGCCATCAGTGGGGACAGAGGAAGCAATCAGCCCCAGCATTTT	CAISGDRGSNQPQHF
TRBV5-5	TRBJ2-3	.	.	TGTGCCAGCAGCCCCTTCGGGCAGGTCCTCCTCACAGATACGCAGTATTTT	CASSPFGQVLLTDTQYF
TRBV4-2	TRBJ2-1	.	TRBD2	TGTGCCAGCAGTCGACTAAACGCCGGTCTAGCGGGAGTTGAGCAGTTCTTC	CASSRLNAGLAGVEQFF
TRBV11-2	TRBJ1-1	few	.	TGTGCCAGCAGCTTATTCGAACAGACGAACACTGAAGCTTTCTTT	CASSLFEQTNTEAFF
TRBV6-5	TRBJ2-5	few	.	TGTGCCAGCAGCCGGGAGACCCAGTACTTC	CASSRETQYF
TRBV7-8	TRBJ2-5	.	.	TGTGCCAGCAGCTTAAATTACTACGATGAGACCCAGTACTTC	CASSLNYYDETQYF
TRBV5-4	TRBJ2-3	.	.	TGTGCCAGCAGCTTCGACGTGCCGGATACGCAGTATTTT	CASSFDVPDTQYF
TRBV18	TRBJ2-3	.	.	TGTGCCAGCTCACCAGTGAGCACAGATACGCAGTATTTT	CASSPVSTDTQYF
TRBV4-1	TRBJ2-7	.	.	TGCGCCAGCAGCCAAGAGAGGGTAAGGCCCTACGAGCAGTACTTC	CASSQERVRPYEQYF
TRBV7-9	TRBJ2-5	few	.	TGTGCCAGCAGCTTAGGAGTGACAAAAGAGACCCAGTACTTC	CASSLGVTKETQYF
TRBV6-1	TRBJ1-4	.	.	TGTGCCAGCAGTGAAGGGGGCGACGCTGAAAAACTGTTTTTT	CASSEGGDAEKLFF
TRBV5-5	TRBJ1-2	.	.	TGTGCCAGCAGCTTGATCCCCGTCCCCTATGGCTACACCTTC	CASSLIPVPYGYTF
TRBV6-6	TRBJ2-1	few	.	TGTGCCAGCAGTCCTCCGCCGACTTTGCAGCAGTTCTTC	CASSPPPTLQQFF
TRBV5-6	TRBJ2-7	.	TRBD2	TGTGCCAGCAGCCAACTAGCGGGTGATTCTTACGAGCAGTACTTC	CASSQLAGDSYEQYF